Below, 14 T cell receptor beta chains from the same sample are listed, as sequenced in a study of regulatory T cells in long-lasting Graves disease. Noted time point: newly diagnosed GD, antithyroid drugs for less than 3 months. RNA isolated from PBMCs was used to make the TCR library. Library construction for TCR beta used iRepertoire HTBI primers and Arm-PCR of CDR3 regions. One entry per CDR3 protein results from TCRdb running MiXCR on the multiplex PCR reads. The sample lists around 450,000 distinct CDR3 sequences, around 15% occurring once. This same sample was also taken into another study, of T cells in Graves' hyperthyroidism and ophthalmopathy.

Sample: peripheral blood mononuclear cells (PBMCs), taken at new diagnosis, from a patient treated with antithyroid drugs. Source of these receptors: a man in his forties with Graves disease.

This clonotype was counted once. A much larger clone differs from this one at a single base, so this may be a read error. The CDR3: CASQGNEQFF. The CDR3 bases are TGTGCCTCCCAGGGAAACGAGCAGTTCTTC. The chain joins TRBV30 to TRBJ2-1; possible D gene TRBD1, 5 bases. This CDR3 is 10 amino acids long. V was shortened by 7 bases and J by 10 bases, with 11 bases between the two germline ends. The germline CDR1 and CDR2 sequences are GTSNPN and SVGIG (reference sequence).

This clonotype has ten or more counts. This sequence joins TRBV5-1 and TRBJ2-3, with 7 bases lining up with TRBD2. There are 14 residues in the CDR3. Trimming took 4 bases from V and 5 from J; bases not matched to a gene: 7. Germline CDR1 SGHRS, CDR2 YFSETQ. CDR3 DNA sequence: TGCGCCAGCAGCCGTACTAGCGCGGGAGATACGCAGTATTTT. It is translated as CASSRTSAGDTQYF.

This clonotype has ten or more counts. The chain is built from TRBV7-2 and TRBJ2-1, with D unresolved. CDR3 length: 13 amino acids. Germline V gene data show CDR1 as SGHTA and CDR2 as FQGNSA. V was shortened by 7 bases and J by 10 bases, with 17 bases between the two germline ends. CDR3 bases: TGTGCCAGCACCCCGCTTCTGCTCGTCGAGCAGTTCTTC. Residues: CASTPLLLVEQFF.

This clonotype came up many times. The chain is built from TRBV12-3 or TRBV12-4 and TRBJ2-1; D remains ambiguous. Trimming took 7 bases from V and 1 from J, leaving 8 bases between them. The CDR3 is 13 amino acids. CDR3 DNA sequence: TGTGCCAGCATGGTGGGGTCCTACAATGAGCAGTTCTTC. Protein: CASMVGSYNEQFF.

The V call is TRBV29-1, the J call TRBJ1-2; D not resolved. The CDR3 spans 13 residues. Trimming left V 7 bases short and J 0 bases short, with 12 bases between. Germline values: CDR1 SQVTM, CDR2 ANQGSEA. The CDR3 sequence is CSAEDRSNYGYTF. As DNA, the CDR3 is TGCAGCGCCGAGGACCGCTCTAACTATGGCTACACCTTC. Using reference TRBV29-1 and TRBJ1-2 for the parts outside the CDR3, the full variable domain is SAVISQKPSRDICQRGTSLTIQCQVDSQVTMMFWYRQQPGQSLTLIATANQGSEATYESGFVIDKFPISRPNLTFSTLTVSNMSPEDSSIYLCSAEDRSNYGYTFGSGTRLTVV.

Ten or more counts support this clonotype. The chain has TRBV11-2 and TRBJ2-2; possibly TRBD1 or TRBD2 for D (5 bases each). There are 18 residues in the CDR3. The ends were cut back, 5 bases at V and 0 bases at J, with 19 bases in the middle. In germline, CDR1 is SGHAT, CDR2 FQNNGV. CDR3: CASSQSGWGTTNTGELFF. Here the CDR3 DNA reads TGTGCCAGCAGCCAATCGGGGTGGGGGACCACGAACACCGGGGAGCTGTTTTTT.

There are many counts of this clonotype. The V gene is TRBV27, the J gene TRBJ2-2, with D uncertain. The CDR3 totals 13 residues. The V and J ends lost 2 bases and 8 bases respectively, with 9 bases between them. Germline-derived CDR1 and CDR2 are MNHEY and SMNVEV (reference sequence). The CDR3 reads CASSLLGSGELFF. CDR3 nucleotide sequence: TGTGCCAGCAGTTTACTGGGATCGGGGGAGCTGTTTTTT.

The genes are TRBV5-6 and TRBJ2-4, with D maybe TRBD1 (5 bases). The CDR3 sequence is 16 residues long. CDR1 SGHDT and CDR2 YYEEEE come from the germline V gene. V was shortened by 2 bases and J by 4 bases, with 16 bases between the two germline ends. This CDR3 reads CASSFWAQGLKNIQYF. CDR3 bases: TGTGCCAGCAGCTTTTGGGCCCAGGGCCTTAAAAACATTCAGTACTTC.

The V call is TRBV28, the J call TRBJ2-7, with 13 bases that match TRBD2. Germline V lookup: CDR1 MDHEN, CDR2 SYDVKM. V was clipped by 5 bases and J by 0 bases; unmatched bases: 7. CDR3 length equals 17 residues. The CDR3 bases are TGTGCCAGCAGTCCGCGCCGACTAGCGGGAGGCTCCTACGAGCAGTACTTC. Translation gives CASSPRRLAGGSYEQYF. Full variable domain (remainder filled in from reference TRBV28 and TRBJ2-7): DVKVTQSSRYLVKRTGEKVFLECVQDMDHENMFWYRQDPGLGLRLIYFSYDVKMKEKGDIPEGYSVSREKKERFSLILESASTNQTSMYLCASSPRRLAGGSYEQYFGPGTRLTVT.

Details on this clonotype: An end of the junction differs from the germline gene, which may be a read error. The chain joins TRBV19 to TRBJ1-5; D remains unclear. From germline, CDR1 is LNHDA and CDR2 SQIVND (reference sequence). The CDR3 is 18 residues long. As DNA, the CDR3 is TGTGCCAGTAGTATAGTGGGCGGCAGACCATATAGCAATCAGCCCAAGCATTTT. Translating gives CASSIVGGRPYSNQPKHF.

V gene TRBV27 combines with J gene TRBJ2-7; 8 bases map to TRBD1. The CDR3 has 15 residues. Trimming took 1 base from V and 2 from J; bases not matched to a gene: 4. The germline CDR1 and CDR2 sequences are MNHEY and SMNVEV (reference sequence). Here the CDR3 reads CASSLYGTGTYEQYF. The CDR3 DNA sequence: TGTGCCAGCAGTTTATATGGGACAGGAACCTACGAGCAGTACTTC.

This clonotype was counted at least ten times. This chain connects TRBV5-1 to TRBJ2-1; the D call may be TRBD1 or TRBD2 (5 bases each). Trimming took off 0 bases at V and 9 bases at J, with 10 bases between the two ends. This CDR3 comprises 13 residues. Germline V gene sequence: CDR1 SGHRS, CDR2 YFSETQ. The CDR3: CASSLDSGTEQFF. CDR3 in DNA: TGCGCCAGCAGCTTGGATTCAGGGACTGAGCAGTTCTTC.

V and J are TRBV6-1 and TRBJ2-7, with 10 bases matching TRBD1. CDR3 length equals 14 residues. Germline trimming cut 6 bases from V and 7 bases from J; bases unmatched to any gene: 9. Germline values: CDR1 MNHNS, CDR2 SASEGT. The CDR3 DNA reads TGTGCCAGCAGGACCGGGACAGGGGTGAAGGAGCAGTACTTC. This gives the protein CASRTGTGVKEQYF.

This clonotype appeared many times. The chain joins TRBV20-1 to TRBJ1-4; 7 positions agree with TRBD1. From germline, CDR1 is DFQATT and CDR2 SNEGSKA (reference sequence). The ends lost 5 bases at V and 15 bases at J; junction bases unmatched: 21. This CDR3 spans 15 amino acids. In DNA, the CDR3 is TGCAGTGCTCAACCCGGGACAGCTAGTCGTGGGGAGATGTTTTTT. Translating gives CSAQPGTASRGEMFF.